Listed below are T cell receptor beta chains from one sample, sequenced in a study of neoadjuvant anti-PD-1 for oral cavity cancer. TCRdb keeps only in-frame clones here, not all; method: immunoSEQ multiplex PCR. Of about 42,000 clones in the sample, about 77% are singletons; the top ten hold 4.8%. Here the sequenced sample was PBMCs, taken after nivolumab (anti-PD-1) treatment. These TCRs come from a person aged 40 to 85 with oral cavity squamous cell carcinoma. The conserved cysteine and the conserved F or W are not part of the CDR3 here. Each record gives: V gene, CDR3 protein.

v_call: TRBV18
cdr3_aa: ASTLQGDYGYT

v_call: TRBV6-6
cdr3_aa: ASRQPGLAGSYEQY

v_call: TRBV7-8
cdr3_aa: ASSSRAPANTGELF

v_call: TRBV7-6
cdr3_aa: ASSPRAGRSYNEQF

v_call: TRBV6-1
cdr3_aa: ASTWGLNTEAF

v_call: TRBV5-6
cdr3_aa: ASSLARRGVSYEQY

v_call: TRBV6-1
cdr3_aa: ASSRDRQSSYEQY

v_call: TRBV10-3
cdr3_aa: AISSPMNTEAF

v_call: TRBV21-1
cdr3_aa: ASIDNRGSNQPQH

v_call: TRBV7-9
cdr3_aa: ASSPRDRPYGYT

v_call: TRBV14
cdr3_aa: ASSQGMDRGTQY

v_call: TRBV7-9
cdr3_aa: ASSLGTWTGGIGGELF

v_call: TRBV4-2
cdr3_aa: ASSQDWRVNSPLH

v_call: TRBV7-2
cdr3_aa: ASSLGVLRGYT

v_call: TRBV27
cdr3_aa: ASSGSTLQSRANVLT

v_call: TRBV4-1
cdr3_aa: ASSQYVTGQETQY

v_call: TRBV7-6
cdr3_aa: ASSLAGGNSPLH

v_call: TRBV27
cdr3_aa: ASSTRTGGIQPQH

v_call: TRBV7-2
cdr3_aa: ASSLGQGAGDHEQF

v_call: TRBV4-2
cdr3_aa: ASSDRGVTGELF

v_call: TRBV28
cdr3_aa: ASSTSGLSYEQY

v_call: TRBV6-6
cdr3_aa: ASSDPRGKGYT

v_call: TRBV19
cdr3_aa: ASSESTDTQY

v_call: TRBV15
cdr3_aa: ATSRDPRFNTEAF

v_call: TRBV11-3
cdr3_aa: ASSPEGGTAF

v_call: TRBV30
cdr3_aa: AWREASSGNTIY

v_call: TRBV5-1
cdr3_aa: ASSLVASGSYEQY

v_call: TRBV6-5
cdr3_aa: ASSRGTFEDTQY

v_call: TRBV4-1
cdr3_aa: ASSPLGLSGNTIY

v_call: TRBV27
cdr3_aa: ASSLLEHYEQF

v_call: TRBV6-1
cdr3_aa: ASSPRTVINYGYT